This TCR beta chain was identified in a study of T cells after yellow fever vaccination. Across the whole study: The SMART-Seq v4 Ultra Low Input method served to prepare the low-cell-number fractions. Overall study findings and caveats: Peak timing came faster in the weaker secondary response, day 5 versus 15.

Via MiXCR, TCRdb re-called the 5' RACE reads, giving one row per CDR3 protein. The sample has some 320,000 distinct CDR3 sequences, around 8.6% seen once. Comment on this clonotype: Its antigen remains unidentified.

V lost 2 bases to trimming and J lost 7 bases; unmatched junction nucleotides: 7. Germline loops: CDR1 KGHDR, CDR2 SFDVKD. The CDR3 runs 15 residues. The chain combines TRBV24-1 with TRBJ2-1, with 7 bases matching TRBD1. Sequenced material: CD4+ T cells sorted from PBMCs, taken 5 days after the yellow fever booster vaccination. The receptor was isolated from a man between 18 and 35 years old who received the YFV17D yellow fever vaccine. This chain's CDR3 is CATSDSQTGRNEQFF. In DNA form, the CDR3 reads TGTGCCACCAGTGATTCGCAGACAGGGCGGAATGAGCAGTTCTTC.